This is a list of T cell receptor beta chains from one sample in a study of shared clonotypes between healthy human individuals. Here immunoSEQ multiplex PCR was the method, and the copy in TCRdb shows in-frame clones only, minus some. Found here are fewer than 1 million clones, about 97% of them singletons; the top ten hold over 0.2%. The source material was naive CD8+ T cells sorted from blood. Receptors originate from a man between 25 and 39 years old in good health. The CDR3 runs from the conserved cysteine through the conserved F or W. Each record gives: V gene, D gene, J gene, clone size, CDR3 protein, CDR3 DNA. A D gene is named only where the DNA matches it firmly. Size tells how often a clone was seen (once, few, many) or the class of an expanded clone, and some rows leave it out.

>TRBV9|.|TRBJ2-1|.
CASSFRIGEQFF
TGTGCCAGCAGCTTCCGCATCGGTGAGCAGTTCTTC
>TRBV10-3|.|TRBJ1-1|.
CAIGFQGGTEAFF
TGTGCCATCGGCTTCCAGGGCGGGACTGAAGCTTTCTTT
>TRBV7-2|TRBD1|TRBJ2-7|.
CASSLAATGGSEQYF
TGTGCCAGCAGCTTAGCTGCGACAGGGGGCAGCGAGCAGTACTTC
>TRBV7-9|TRBD2|TRBJ2-1|once
CASSSWTSGSVGFF
TGTGCCAGCAGCTCCTGGACTAGCGGGAGCGTGGGGTTCTTC
>TRBV6-6|.|TRBJ2-7|.
CASSYLSAGDLEQYF
TGTGCCAGCAGTTACCTAAGCGCGGGCGACCTCGAGCAGTACTTC
>TRBV27|TRBD1|TRBJ1-1|once
CASSLNRGMNTEAFF
TGTGCCAGCAGTTTAAACAGGGGAATGAACACTGAAGCTTTCTTT
>TRBV12-5|TRBD1|TRBJ2-1|once
CASGLAGTGRNEQFF
TGTGCTAGTGGTTTGGCCGGGACAGGACGCAATGAGCAGTTCTTC
>TRBV27|TRBD1|TRBJ1-5|.
CASSWTGGSNQPQHF
TGTGCCAGCAGTTGGACAGGGGGTTCCAATCAGCCCCAGCATTTT
>TRBV27|.|TRBJ2-7|.
CASSPYPGQVYF
TGTGCCAGCAGTCCTTATCCCGGCCAGGTCTACTTC
>TRBV7-2|TRBD2|TRBJ2-7|.
CASSLGTSGTDEQYF
TGTGCCAGCAGCTTAGGGACTAGCGGGACGGACGAGCAGTACTTC
>TRBV10-2|TRBD2|TRBJ2-3|.
CASSAGGGSTDTQYF
TGCGCCAGCTCTGCGGGGGGAGGGAGCACAGATACGCAGTATTTT
>TRBV13|TRBD2|TRBJ2-1|.
CASSSSGEASYNEQFF
TGTGCCAGCAGTTCTAGCGGAGAGGCGTCCTACAATGAGCAGTTCTTC
>TRBV29-1|.|TRBJ2-7|.
CSAQGYEQYF
TGCAGCGCCCAGGGTTACGAGCAGTACTTC
>TRBV5-1|TRBD2|TRBJ2-2|.
CASSPGLAGNTGELFF
TGCGCCAGCAGCCCGGGACTAGCAGGGAACACCGGGGAGCTGTTTTTT
>TRBV4-2|.|TRBJ2-5|.
CASSQEAGALQETQYF
TGTGCCAGCAGCCAAGAGGCGGGGGCGTTGCAAGAGACCCAGTACTTC
>TRBV4-2|.|TRBJ1-2|.
CASSQDRGPSGYTF
TGTGCCAGCAGCCAAGATCGGGGGCCATCTGGCTACACCTTC
>TRBV9|.|TRBJ2-1|.
CASSVAASSYNEQFF
TGTGCCAGCAGCGTAGCAGCGAGCTCCTACAATGAGCAGTTCTTC
>TRBV5-6|TRBD1|TRBJ2-7|.
CASSPSGGEFGYEQYF
TGTGCCAGCAGCCCGTCAGGGGGCGAGTTTGGCTACGAGCAGTACTTC
>TRBV15|TRBD2|TRBJ2-7|.
CATSRRTGTSGTPWSYEQYF
TGTGCCACCAGCAGGCGGACCGGGACTAGCGGGACCCCTTGGTCCTACGAGCAGTACTTC
>TRBV18|.|TRBJ2-5|.
CASSPPVRETQYF
TGTGCCAGCTCACCCCCGGTCCGGGAGACCCAGTACTTC
>TRBV11-2|.|TRBJ2-3|.
CASSLDRTNTDTQYF
TGTGCCAGCAGCTTAGATCGGACTAACACAGATACGCAGTATTTT
>TRBV18|.|TRBJ2-7|.
CASSPPPGGGNYEQYF
TGTGCCAGCTCACCACCCCCCGGTGGAGGGAACTACGAGCAGTACTTC
>TRBV30|TRBD2|TRBJ2-2|once
CAWRGGTNTGELFF
TGTGCCTGGAGGGGAGGGACGAACACCGGGGAGCTGTTTTTT
>TRBV10-2|.|TRBJ1-4|.
CASSAGEKLFF
TGCGCCAGCAGTGCGGGGGAAAAACTGTTTTTT
>TRBV2|TRBD1|TRBJ1-5|.
CASRDRDGNQPQHF
TGTGCCAGCAGAGACAGGGATGGCAATCAGCCCCAGCATTTT
>TRBV18|.|TRBJ1-2|.
CASSHREVGDGYTF
TGTGCCAGCTCACACAGGGAGGTTGGTGATGGCTACACCTTC
>TRBV4-3|.|TRBJ1-4|.
CASSQDLGDEKLFF
TGCGCCAGCAGCCAAGATCTTGGGGATGAAAAACTGTTTTTT
>TRBV29-1|TRBD2|TRBJ2-7|.
CSVDSGAHEQYF
TGCAGCGTCGATAGCGGGGCCCACGAGCAGTACTTC
>TRBV10-2|TRBD1|TRBJ2-5|.
CASSVLGQPEETQYF
TGCGCCAGCAGTGTTCTGGGACAGCCTGAGGAGACCCAGTACTTC
>TRBV4-1|.|TRBJ2-7|.
CASSPSRTYEQYF
TGCGCCAGCAGCCCCTCTAGGACCTACGAGCAGTACTTC
>TRBV27|.|TRBJ2-2|.
CASSFRQNTGELFF
TGTGCCAGCAGTTTTCGACAGAACACCGGGGAGCTGTTTTTT
>TRBV7-9|.|TRBJ1-4|.
CASSLTLGQEKLFF
TGTGCCAGCAGCTTAACCCTCGGTCAAGAAAAACTGTTTTTT
>TRBV5-1|TRBD1|TRBJ2-7|.
CASSPGQGLTYYEQYF
TGCGCCAGCAGCCCTGGACAGGGCTTGACCTATTACGAGCAGTACTTC
>TRBV5-6|.|TRBJ2-7|.
CASSSGGEQYF
TGTGCCAGCAGCTCGGGTGGCGAGCAGTACTTC
>TRBV2|TRBD1|TRBJ2-7|.
CASSDPPSRQGKYEQYF
TGTGCCAGCAGTGATCCGCCGTCTAGACAGGGTAAATACGAGCAGTACTTC